The 10 T cell receptor beta chains below come from one sample, sequenced in a study of cytotoxic CD8 clonotypes in ibrutinib-treated CLL. Using immunoSEQ multiplex PCR, the repertoire was profiled, and TCRdb retains in-frame clones only, with some absent. The table has 150,000 or so clones, approximately 80% seen once; the top ten hold about 7.4%. This specimen was PBMCs, taken after 36 months of ibrutinib treatment. These receptor sequences come from a human donor with chronic lymphocytic leukemia.

The rearrangement links TRBV7-9 to TRBJ1-5, with D uncertain. There are 14 residues in the CDR3. Germline V gene data show CDR1 as SEHNR and CDR2 as FQNEAQ (reference sequence). Trimming took 4 bases from V and 3 from J, leaving 10 bases between them. The CDR3 bases are TGTGCCAGCAGCTACGGACCTGCCAATCAGCCCCAGCATTTT. Translation: CASSYGPANQPQHF.

This clone appeared a few times. V is TRBV10-2 and J is TRBJ1-5; D is uncertain. CDR1 and CDR2 from the germline V gene are WSHSY and SAAADI. The CDR3 sequence is 16 residues long. The V and J ends lost 4 bases and 4 bases respectively, with 17 bases between them. CDR3: CASSGSRLSQNQPQHF. In nucleotides, the CDR3 is TGCGCCAGCAGTGGATCGAGACTGAGCCAAAATCAGCCCCAGCATTTT.

The genes are TRBV7-9 and TRBJ1-1; perhaps TRBD1 as D (5 bases). Germline values: CDR1 SEHNR, CDR2 FQNEAQ (reference sequence). This CDR3 has 15 amino acids. Trimming removed 5 bases from V and 0 bases from J, with 13 bases in between. This CDR3 reads CASSAQAALNTEAFF. The CDR3 coding sequence is TGTGCCAGCAGCGCACAGGCCGCCTTGAACACTGAAGCTTTCTTT.

The chain combines TRBV19 with TRBJ1-6; TRBD1 agrees at 11 bases. Germline lookup yields CDR1 LNHDA and CDR2 SQIVND (reference sequence). V dropped 5 bases and J dropped 9; count of bases not matched to a gene: 6. The CDR3 consists of 15 residues. The CDR3 nucleotides read TGTGCCAGTAGTCCGGACAGGGGGCTTAGTTCACCCCTCCACTTT. It is translated as CASSPDRGLSSPLHF.

The chain joins TRBV7-9 to TRBJ2-1, with 7 nucleotides matching TRBD2. The CDR3 extends over 15 amino acids. Losses at the gene ends were 6 bases for V and 5 bases for J; bases not matched to a gene: 10. Germline-derived CDR1 and CDR2 are SEHNR and FQNEAQ (reference sequence). The CDR3 DNA is TGTGCCAGCAGTCTTTCAGGACGGGAGGACAATGAGCAGTTCTTC. It specifies CASSLSGREDNEQFF.

The V call is TRBV6-5, the J call TRBJ2-7; D uncertain. V gave up 0 bases and J gave up 1 base, with 7 bases separating them. Germline V CDR1 and CDR2: MNHEY, SVGAGI. The CDR3 totals 14 residues. The DNA for the CDR3 is TGTGCCAGCAGTTACTCGGCCTATTCCTACGAGCAGTACTTC. Its translation: CASSYSAYSYEQYF.

The rearrangement uses TRBV12-5 and TRBJ1-2; 12 bases match TRBD1. V lost 0 bases and J lost 3; bases outside the gene matches: 2. This CDR3 contains 16 residues. Germline loops: CDR1 LGHNT, CDR2 FRNRAP. The CDR3 DNA is TGTGCTAGTGGTTTGGTACGGGACAGGGGGCACTATGGCTACACCTTC. Translation: CASGLVRDRGHYGYTF.

CDR3 coding DNA: TGTGCCAGCAGTTCCGTCACTGAAGCTTTCTTT. As protein: CASSSVTEAFF. This chain links TRBV6-5 with TRBJ1-1, with D unresolved. V shed 4 bases and J shed 4 bases, with 4 bases lying between them. The CDR3 runs 11 residues. Germline values: CDR1 MNHEY, CDR2 SVGAGI.

The V call is TRBV6-4, the J call TRBJ1-1; the match to TRBD1 covers 10 bases. Unmatched junction bases numbered 8, after V lost 7 bases and J lost 0 bases. Per the germline V gene, CDR1 is MRHNA and CDR2 is SNTAGT. CDR3 length: 16 residues. CDR3 residues: CASNRDRGHLNTEAFF. In nucleotides, the CDR3 is TGTGCCAGCAACCGGGACAGGGGTCACCTGAACACTGAAGCTTTCTTT.

V is TRBV11-2 and J is TRBJ1-3; tentatively, D is TRBD1 (5 bases). Trimming removed 2 bases at V and 6 bases at J, with 11 bases between. Per the germline V gene, CDR1 is SGHAT and CDR2 is FQNNGV. The CDR3 runs 14 residues. The CDR3 nucleotides are TGTGCCAGCAGCTTATGGGGGAACGCAAACACCATATATTTT. This translates into CASSLWGNANTIYF.